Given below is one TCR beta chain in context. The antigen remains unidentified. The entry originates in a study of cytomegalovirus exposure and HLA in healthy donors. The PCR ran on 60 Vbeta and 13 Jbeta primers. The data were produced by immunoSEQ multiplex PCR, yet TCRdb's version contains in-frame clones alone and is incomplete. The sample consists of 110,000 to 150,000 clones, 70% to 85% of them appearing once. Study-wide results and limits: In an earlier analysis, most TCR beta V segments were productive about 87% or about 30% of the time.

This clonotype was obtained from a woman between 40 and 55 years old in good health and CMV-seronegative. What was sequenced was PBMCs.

This CDR3 is CASRAGRGQETQYF. The CDR3, as DNA: TGTGCCAGCAGGGCAGGGAGGGGGCAAGAGACCCAGTACTTC. This chain joins TRBV2 and TRBJ2-5, with D possibly TRBD2 on 7 matching bases. The CDR3 totals 14 residues. The germline CDR1 and CDR2 sequences are SNHLY and FYNNEI. Trimming shortened V by 6 bases and J by 2 bases, and 13 bases separated the two germline ends.